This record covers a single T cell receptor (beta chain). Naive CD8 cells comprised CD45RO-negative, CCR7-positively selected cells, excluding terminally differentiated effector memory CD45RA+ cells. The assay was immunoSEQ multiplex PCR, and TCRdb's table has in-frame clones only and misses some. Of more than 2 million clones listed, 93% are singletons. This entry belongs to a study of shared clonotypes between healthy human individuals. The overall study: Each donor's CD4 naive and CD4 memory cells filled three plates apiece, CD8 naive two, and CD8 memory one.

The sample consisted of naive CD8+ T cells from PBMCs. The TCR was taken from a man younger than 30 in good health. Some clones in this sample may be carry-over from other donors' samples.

The CDR3: CAISESGGTYGYTF. CDR3 coding DNA: TGTGCCATCAGTGAGTCGGGGGGGACTTATGGCTACACCTTC. The chain recombines TRBV10-3 with TRBJ1-2; TRBD1 might be the D (5 bases). The germline CDR1 and CDR2 sequences are ENHRY and SYGVKD. The CDR3 has 14 residues. Deletions cut 0 bases from V and 5 bases from J, with 10 bases between.